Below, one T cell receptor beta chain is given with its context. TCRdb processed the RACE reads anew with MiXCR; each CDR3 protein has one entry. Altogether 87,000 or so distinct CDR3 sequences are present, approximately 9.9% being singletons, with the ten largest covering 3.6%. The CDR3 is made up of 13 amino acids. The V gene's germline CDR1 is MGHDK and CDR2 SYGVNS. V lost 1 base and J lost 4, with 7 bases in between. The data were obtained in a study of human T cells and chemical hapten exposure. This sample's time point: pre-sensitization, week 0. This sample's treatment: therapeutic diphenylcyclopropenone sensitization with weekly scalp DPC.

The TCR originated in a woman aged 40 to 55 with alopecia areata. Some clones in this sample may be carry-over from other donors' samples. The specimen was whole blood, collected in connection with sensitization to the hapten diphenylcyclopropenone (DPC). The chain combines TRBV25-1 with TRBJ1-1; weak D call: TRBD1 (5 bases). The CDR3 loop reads CASSEFQGTEAFF. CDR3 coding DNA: TGTGCCAGCAGTGAATTTCAGGGCACTGAAGCTTTCTTT.